This T cell receptor beta chain is from a study of vaccination effects on CD4 cells after COVID-19. Study as a whole: A couple of convalescent patients were sampled 16 days and one week before vaccination. General study findings and limits: Pronounced clonal contraction occurred in clones induced by infection and by vaccine late after vaccination. Mainly new clones induced by vaccination were found among post-vaccine spike-reactive clones in convalescents.

The method was immunoSEQ multiplex PCR; TCRdb's version includes in-frame clones alone and lacks a portion of them. The sample has approximately 24,000 clones; 60% to 80% are singletons. Germline loops: CDR1 SGDLS, CDR2 YYNGEE. This CDR3 spans 19 amino acids. V lost 0 bases and J lost 8; bases outside the gene matches: 18. Viral peptide pool expansion of antigen-specific CD4+ T cells preceded sequencing in the ViraFEST assay. Upon completion of about 10 days in culture, CD4+ T cells were isolated. The person had PCR-confirmed SARS-CoV-2 infection between March and December 2020. Cultures got half-medium changes with IL-2 on days 3 and 7. As concerns this clone: The antigen is undetermined.

This sample comprised CD4+ T cells from PBMCs cultured with SARS-CoV-2 spike peptides, obtained before COVID-19 vaccination. The chain combines TRBV9 with TRBJ2-1, with 9 bases aligning to TRBD2. The receptor was isolated from a human donor who had a prior SARS-CoV-2 infection. CDR3 coding DNA: TGTGCCAGCAGCGTAGAGGGGTTAGGGCTAGCGGGAAGGGGCTATGAGCAGTTCTTC. Amino acid sequence: CASSVEGLGLAGRGYEQFF.